This entry lists 23 T cell receptor beta chains sequenced from one sample in a study of shared clonotypes between healthy human individuals (dated by TCRdb to 2018 to 2020). Library preparation used the immunoSEQ multiplex PCR assay. TCRdb carries this immuneACCESS record with in-frame sequences only. Its versions omit some clonotypes, under half of them owing to an unresolved V gene in the studies checked, with the rest unexplained. The sample has under 2.5 million clones on record, just under 95% of them singletons. The leading ten clones occupy approximately 0.39% of the sample. Specimen: naive CD4+ T cells from PBMCs. The cell subset or site label on this specimen signifies: CD45RA+ positively selected. The receptors were gathered from a man aged 18 to 30 in good health. Some clones in this sample may be carry-over from other donors' samples.

The chain carries TRBV7-2 and TRBJ2-3; a possible D gene is TRBD2 (6 bases). Germline V gene lookup returns CDR1 SGHTA and CDR2 FQGNSA. Trimming took off 4 bases at V and 10 bases at J, with 21 bases between the two ends. CDR3 size: 15 residues. CDR3 sequence reads: CASSSEPRRGTPQYF. The CDR3 coding sequence is TGTGCCAGCAGCTCCGAACCCCGGCGCGGGACTCCGCAGTATTTT.

Notes on this clone: Relative to the germline gene, one junction end is altered; a read error may explain this. The chain joins TRBV5-1 to TRBJ2-7, with 13 bases lining up with TRBD2. Germline V gives CDR1 SGHRS, CDR2 YFSETQ. The CDR3 contains 16 residues. CDR3 DNA: TGCGCCAGCAGCTGGGGACTAGCGGGACCCACTCAAACCCGGCGCTTC. Its translation is CASSWGLAGPTQTRRF.

This chain connects TRBV28 to TRBJ2-5, with D possibly TRBD2 on 5 matching bases. This CDR3 is built from 11 residues. Germline-derived CDR1 and CDR2 are MDHEN and SYDVKM. Between the trimmed V and J ends, which lost 2 bases and 9 bases, there was a span of 7 bases. CDR3 nucleotides: TGTGCCAGCAGTTTAACCGGGGCCCAGTACTTC. This sequence encodes CASSLTGAQYF.

The chain combines TRBV5-1 with TRBJ2-1, with a tentative D call TRBD1 (6 bases). Germline CDR1 SGHRS, CDR2 YFSETQ. Trimming pared 4 bases from V and 4 bases from J, leaving 15 bases between. This CDR3 has 15 residues. The CDR3, as DNA: TGCGCCAGCAGCCAATCAGGGGACCCATACAATGAGCAGTTCTTC. Translation: CASSQSGDPYNEQFF.

Here the CDR3 DNA reads TGTGCCAGCTCACACCCCCCGGGGGGACCCGTGTATGGCTACACCTTC. It is translated as CASSHPPGGPVYGYTF. This rearrangement joins TRBV18 to TRBJ1-2, with a tentative D call TRBD1 (5 bases). The CDR3 is made up of 16 amino acids. Trimming removed 4 bases from V and 5 bases from J, with 20 bases in between. Germline CDR1 reads KGHSH; CDR2 reads LQKENI.

The V gene is TRBV28, the J gene TRBJ2-7; D may be TRBD1 (6 bases). There are 18 residues in the CDR3. V was pared by 1 base and J by 0 bases, with 19 bases between. Germline loops: CDR1 MDHEN, CDR2 SYDVKM. The CDR3 spells CASSLFWSEQGFSYEQYF. As DNA, the CDR3 is TGTGCCAGCAGTTTATTTTGGAGTGAGCAGGGGTTCTCCTACGAGCAGTACTTC.

The chain employs TRBV5-4 and TRBJ1-2, with 10 nucleotides matching TRBD1. V shed 4 bases and J 3 bases; nucleotides not matched to a gene: 3. CDR1 SGHNT and CDR2 YYREEE come from the germline V gene (reference sequence). The CDR3 length is 14 residues. The CDR3 coding sequence is TGTGCCAGCAGCCACGGACAGGGGGACTATGGCTACACCTTC. As protein: CASSHGQGDYGYTF.

In regard to this clone: Different DNA sequences within this sample yield the same CDR3. The rearrangement uses TRBV28 and TRBJ1-2, with D unclear. The CDR3 consists of 12 residues. Germline CDR1 reads MDHEN; CDR2 reads SYDVKM. The V end lost 5 bases, the J end lost 7 bases, and 11 bases lay between the germline ends. Here the CDR3 reads CASSLRGSGYTF. The CDR3 DNA is TGTGCCAGCAGTCTAAGAGGATCTGGCTACACCTTC.

The chain couples TRBV6-6 to TRBJ2-3; 8 bases agree with TRBD2. The CDR3 sequence is 15 residues long. From germline, CDR1 is MNHNY and CDR2 SVGAGI (reference sequence). The ends lost 5 bases at V and 2 bases at J; junction bases unmatched: 6. Written as DNA, the CDR3 is TGTGCCAGCAGTGCACTAGCGGCAAACACAGATACGCAGTATTTT. This sequence encodes CASSALAANTDTQYF.

The J gene is TRBJ2-7, the V gene TRBV7-9; D perhaps matches TRBD2 (6 bases). Germline V lookup: CDR1 SEHNR, CDR2 FQNEAQ (reference sequence). CDR3 length equals 15 residues. Trimming took off 0 bases at V and 6 bases at J, with 15 bases between the two ends. The CDR3 protein is CASSLALVGGSEQYF. The CDR3 DNA sequence: TGTGCCAGCAGCTTAGCGCTTGTTGGAGGGAGCGAGCAGTACTTC.

This chain uses TRBV25-1 with TRBJ2-7; no reliable D call. V lost 8 bases to trimming and J lost 5 bases, with 13 bases between them. The CDR3 length is 12 residues. The germline gives CDR1 MGHDK, CDR2 SYGVNS. The chain's CDR3 is CASSQGANEQYF. CDR3 bases: TGTGCCAGCTCCCAAGGTGCCAACGAGCAGTACTTC.

V and J are TRBV5-8 and TRBJ1-5; no clear D gene. The CDR3 spans 13 residues. V gave up 0 bases and J gave up 6 bases, with 7 bases separating them. Looked up from germline, CDR1 is SGHTS and CDR2 is YDEGEE. Here the CDR3 reads CASSLAIGQPQHF. DNA of the CDR3: TGTGCCAGCAGCTTGGCCATTGGTCAGCCCCAGCATTTT.

The rearrangement joins TRBV28 to TRBJ2-7; 8 nucleotides agree with TRBD1. The CDR3 has 16 residues. Germline CDR1 MDHEN, CDR2 SYDVKM. V shed 1 base and J 2 bases; nucleotides not matched to a gene: 7. This chain's CDR3 is CASSLFRDRLAYEQYF. DNA of the CDR3: TGTGCCAGCAGTTTATTCCGGGACAGGTTGGCCTACGAGCAGTACTTC.

The CDR3 region is CASSLGTSSNSYEQYF. For the CDR3, the DNA is TGCGCCAGCAGCTTGGGGACTAGCAGCAACTCCTACGAGCAGTACTTC. The rearrangement uses TRBV5-1 and TRBJ2-7; 8 bases align to TRBD2. The J segment lost 0 bases and the V segment lost 0 bases, leaving 5 bases of the junction unmatched. Germline loops: CDR1 SGHRS, CDR2 YFSETQ. This CDR3 has 16 residues.

V is TRBV6-6 and J is TRBJ2-7; 11 nucleotides agree with TRBD2. CDR3 length: 15 residues. V shed 0 bases, J shed 2 bases, and the junction held 0 bases outside the gene matches. Germline CDR1 and CDR2: MNHNY and SVGAGI (reference sequence). Here the CDR3 reads CASSYSTSGAYEQYF. The DNA for the CDR3 is TGTGCCAGCAGTTACTCGACTAGCGGGGCCTACGAGCAGTACTTC.

The chain recombines TRBV5-1 with TRBJ2-7; 8 positions match TRBD2. The CDR3 totals 14 residues. Unmatched junction bases numbered 9, after V lost 5 bases and J lost 5 bases. The V gene's germline CDR1 is SGHRS and CDR2 YFSETQ. Here the CDR3 DNA reads TGCGCCAGCAGTCGGGGGGGGACCCTAGACGAGCAGTACTTC. Its protein is CASSRGGTLDEQYF.

The chain has TRBV7-9 and TRBJ1-2, with D possibly being TRBD1 (6 bases). Trimming removed 5 bases from V and 2 bases from J, with 15 bases in between. This CDR3 is built from 15 residues. Germline loops: CDR1 SEHNR, CDR2 FQNEAQ (reference sequence). The CDR3, as DNA: TGTGCCAGCAGCCGAATGACAGGCCAAAACTATGGCTACACCTTC. Protein: CASSRMTGQNYGYTF.

V and J are TRBV25-1 and TRBJ1-1; D possibly corresponds to TRBD1 (5 bases). The CDR3 consists of 14 residues. The V end lost 6 bases, the J end lost 4 bases, and 15 bases lay between the germline ends. Germline V gene lookup returns CDR1 MGHDK and CDR2 SYGVNS. In nucleotides, the CDR3 is TGTGCCAGCAGGAAGGACACCTTGAGCACTGAAGCTTTCTTT. Amino acids: CASRKDTLSTEAFF.

V gene TRBV5-1 combines with J gene TRBJ2-3; 7 nucleotides match TRBD1. This CDR3 has 14 residues. Germline CDR1 reads SGHRS; CDR2 reads YFSETQ. The ends lost 3 bases at V and 4 bases at J; junction bases unmatched: 5. The CDR3 reads CASSSGQSPDTQYF. The CDR3 DNA sequence: TGCGCCAGCAGCTCGGGACAGTCCCCAGATACGCAGTATTTT. Combining the CDR3 with reference TRBV5-1 and TRBJ2-3 gives the whole variable domain KAGVTQTPRYLIKTRGQQVTLSCSPISGHRSVSWYQQTPGQGLQFLFEYFSETQRNKGNFPGRFSGRQFSNSRSEMNVSTLELGDSALYLCASSSGQSPDTQYFGPGTRLTVL.

This chain uses TRBV5-4 with TRBJ2-5, with 10 bases identical to TRBD1. Losses at the gene ends were 4 bases for V and 5 bases for J; bases not matched to a gene: 11. Germline loops: CDR1 SGHNT, CDR2 YYREEE (reference sequence). The CDR3 runs to 16 residues. The CDR3 spells CASSRGTGARSETQYF. CDR3 DNA: TGTGCCAGCAGCCGAGGGACAGGGGCCCGCAGTGAGACCCAGTACTTC.

Points on this clone: Other nucleotide sequences from this sample produce the same CDR3. V and J are TRBV7-3 and TRBJ2-2, with 8 positions matching TRBD2. Per the germline V gene, CDR1 is SGHTA and CDR2 is FQGTGA. The CDR3 length is 14 residues. V gave up 3 bases and J gave up 8 bases; unmatched junction bases: 5. The CDR3 region is CASSLSGSTGELFF. The CDR3 bases are TGTGCCAGCAGCTTGAGCGGGAGTACTGGGGAGCTGTTTTTT.

This rearrangement joins TRBV5-1 to TRBJ2-7; TRBD2 matches at 7 bases. CDR1 SGHRS and CDR2 YFSETQ come from the germline V gene. This CDR3 has 15 residues. With V trimmed by 1 base and J by 2 bases, 6 bases remained unmatched. The CDR3 coding sequence is TGCGCCAGCAGCTTGCGTTTAGCGGGTCCCTACGAGCAGTACTTC. Protein product: CASSLRLAGPYEQYF.

The chain is built from TRBV27 and TRBJ2-7; D remains unclear. CDR1 MNHEY and CDR2 SMNVEV come from the germline V gene (reference sequence). Trimming removed 3 bases at V and 3 bases at J, with 15 bases between. The CDR3 is made up of 15 amino acids. The CDR3, as DNA: TGTGCCAGCAGTTTGGTCAGCGCAGCCTACTACGAGCAGTACTTC. This encodes CASSLVSAAYYEQYF.